Reported below is one T cell receptor (beta chain). Antigen unknown. Here the CDR3 omits its conserved ending phenylalanine or tryptophan, so a read error is the likely source. The data were taken from a study of blood T cells in healthy people across ages. Points from the study as a whole: Strong correlation linked observed beta diversity and percent naive T cells. Estimates based on one million T cells were treated as lower bounds. Leaving the PBMCs unsorted stopped any conclusive comparison of naive versus antigen-experienced cells. Expanded clonotype shifts may have been confounded, as the donors had an unknown CMV status.

The authors ran a second PCR of roughly 7 to 11 cycles using a sample-barcoded 5' primer and a J-beta primer mix. TCRdb re-derived calls from the 5' RACE reads in MiXCR, one entry per CDR3 protein. This repertoire shows just under 900,000 distinct CDR3 sequences, less than 35% found once; its top ten account for roughly 17%. This CDR3 spans 15 amino acids. V was trimmed by 2 bases and J by 4 bases, leaving 12 bases between them. Germline-derived CDR1 and CDR2 are MNHEY and SVGEGT. The TCR sequence derives from a woman aged 80 or older in good health. The chain carries TRBV6-2 or TRBV6-3 and TRBJ1-5, with D perhaps matching TRBD1 (5 bases). The sequenced material came from blood. DNA for the CDR3: TGTGCCAGCAGTTACAAGCCGGGACGGAATCAGCCCCAGCATTTG. This sequence encodes CASSYKPGRNQPQHL.